These 18 T cell receptor beta chains came from one sample sequenced in a study of Ad26.COV2.S vaccination and SARS-CoV-2 variants. Sequenced by immunoSEQ multiplex PCR; TCRdb stores in-frame clones only, minus some. Among about 350,000 clones listed, 70% to 90% were seen once. The sample's treatment: 15 to 20 received Ad26.COV2.S at low or high dose, single or two shots; about 5 received placebo; per-sample allocation not given. The samples date from day 63 after the first vaccine or placebo injection. Sequenced material: peripheral blood, taken in a trial of Ad26.COV2.S vaccine versus placebo. These receptors were obtained from a person between 18 and 60 years old who received the Ad26.COV2.S COVID-19 vaccine or a placebo.

This chain joins TRBV30 and TRBJ2-7, with unresolved D. Looked up from germline, CDR1 is GTSNPN and CDR2 is SVGIG (reference sequence). The germline V and J ends were trimmed by 0 bases and 4 bases, with 7 bases remaining between them. CDR3 length: 12 residues. CDR3 sequence: CAWSVGLYEQYF. CDR3 in DNA: TGTGCCTGGAGTGTAGGTCTATACGAGCAGTACTTC.

CDR3 bases: TGTGCCAGCAGTTCTAGCGGGAGAGGATTCGAGACCCAGTACTTC. Protein: CASSSSGRGFETQYF. The rearrangement links TRBV6-2 or TRBV6-3 to TRBJ2-5; TRBD2 matches 10 bases. This CDR3 is 15 amino acids long. Germline lookup yields CDR1 MNHEY and CDR2 SVGEGT. The V and J ends lost 4 bases and 5 bases, in that order; junction bases with no gene match: 7.

The chain carries TRBV5-1 and TRBJ2-5; 11 bases fit TRBD2. CDR1 is SGHRS, CDR2 YFSETQ, per germline. V lost 3 bases, J lost 2 bases, and 6 bases stayed unmatched. The CDR3 has 16 amino acids. The CDR3 here is CASSWGTSGVQETQYF. Written as DNA, the CDR3 is TGCGCCAGCAGCTGGGGGACTAGCGGTGTTCAAGAGACCCAGTACTTC.

J is TRBJ2-3 and V is TRBV28; the match to TRBD2 covers 8 bases. The germline CDR1 and CDR2 sequences are MDHEN and SYDVKM. CDR3 size: 16 residues. V lost 10 bases and J lost 7; bases outside the gene matches: 19. The CDR3 region has the DNA TGTGCCACGGCCAGCGGGGGAACCCTAACATTGAATACGCAGTATTTT. Its protein is CATASGGTLTLNTQYF.

The V and J genes are TRBV5-1 and TRBJ2-5; 7 bases agree with TRBD2. Germline assignment: CDR1 SGHRS and CDR2 YFSETQ. Losses at the gene ends were 2 bases for V and 2 bases for J; bases not matched to a gene: 3. The CDR3 is made up of 14 amino acids. The CDR3 loop reads CASSFPSGQETQYF. The CDR3 bases are TGCGCCAGCAGCTTCCCTAGCGGTCAAGAGACCCAGTACTTC.

J is TRBJ2-1 and V is TRBV7-2; 7 bases are shared with TRBD1. The CDR3 has 15 residues. The J segment lost 1 base and the V segment lost 6 bases, leaving 6 bases of the junction unmatched. Germline V CDR1 and CDR2: SGHTA, FQGNSA. CDR3 sequence: CASRLEGQSYNEQFF. CDR3 in DNA: TGTGCCAGCAGGCTTGAGGGACAGTCCTACAATGAGCAGTTCTTC. The full variable domain, in which reference TRBV7-2 and TRBJ2-1 provide the parts outside the CDR3, is GAGVSQSPSNKVTEKGKDVELRCDPISGHTALYWYRQSLGQGLEFLIYFQGNSAPDKSGLPSDRFSAERTGGSVSTLTIQRTQQEDSAVYLCASRLEGQSYNEQFFGPGTRLTVL.

The rearrangement uses TRBV11-2 and TRBJ1-1, with unresolved D. Germline-derived CDR1 and CDR2 are SGHAT and FQNNGV. The V and J ends lost 4 bases and 4 bases respectively, with 7 bases between them. The CDR3 loop spans 12 amino acids. The CDR3 here is CASSSESTEAFF. Written as DNA, the CDR3 is TGTGCCAGCAGCTCTGAAAGCACTGAAGCTTTCTTT.

Regarding this clone: At one end the junction does not follow the germline gene, possibly because of a read error. J is TRBJ2-3 and V is TRBV12-3 or TRBV12-4; the D gene is possibly TRBD1 (5 bases). The CDR3 totals 10 residues. CDR3 in amino acids: CASQGKTVNF. CDR3 DNA sequence: TGTGCCAGTCAGGGCAAGACGGTCAATTTT.

The V gene is TRBV4-3, the J gene TRBJ1-6; D not certain. Trimming shortened V by 0 bases and J by 7 bases, and 10 bases separated the two germline ends. Germline V gene lookup returns CDR1 LGHNA and CDR2 YSLEER. The CDR3 sequence is 15 residues long. The CDR3 sequence: CASSQEPRANSPLHF. The CDR3 DNA reads TGCGCCAGCAGCCAAGAGCCCCGGGCGAATTCACCCCTCCACTTT.

CDR3 DNA: TGTGCCAGCAGTGGGGGGGAGGGACCGAACACTGAAGCTTTCTTT. Translating gives CASSGGEGPNTEAFF. V is TRBV2 and J is TRBJ1-1; possible D gene TRBD1, 5 bases. The V and J ends lost 4 bases and 1 base respectively, with 13 bases between them. Germline CDR1 reads SNHLY; CDR2 reads FYNNEI. The length of the CDR3 is 15 residues.

The J gene is TRBJ1-2, the V gene TRBV5-1; D may be TRBD1 (5 bases). Deletions cut 5 bases from V and 4 bases from J, with 15 bases between. This CDR3 region has 14 residues. Germline V lookup: CDR1 SGHRS, CDR2 YFSETQ. CDR3 coding DNA: TGCGCCAGCAGTTCCGACGGGACGGGCTATGGCTACACCTTC. Residues: CASSSDGTGYGYTF. Full variable domain (missing parts from reference TRBV5-1 and TRBJ1-2): KAGVTQTPRYLIKTRGQQVTLSCSPISGHRSVSWYQQTPGQGLQFLFEYFSETQRNKGNFPGRFSGRQFSNSRSEMNVSTLELGDSALYLCASSSDGTGYGYTFGSGTRLTVV.

Here the CDR3 reads CASSYGTGSKGNTIYF. The CDR3 DNA is TGTGCCAGCAGTTACGGGACAGGGTCGAAAGGAAACACCATATATTTT. The chain is built from TRBV6-2 or TRBV6-3 and TRBJ1-3; 9 nucleotides agree with TRBD1. The J segment lost 4 bases and the V segment lost 2 bases, leaving 6 bases of the junction unmatched. From germline, CDR1 is MNHEY and CDR2 SVGEGT. CDR3 length: 16 residues.

This clone was counted between two and nine times. CDR3 protein: CASSQGRRNGYTF. CDR3 coding DNA: TGCGCCAGCAGCCAAGGGAGGAGGAATGGCTACACCTTC. This chain uses TRBV4-3 with TRBJ1-2; D uncertain. The germline CDR1 and CDR2 sequences are LGHNA and YSLEER. The CDR3 covers 13 residues. The V gene lost 1 base and the J gene lost 6 bases, with 9 bases spanning the gap.

The chain has TRBV3-1 (or the pseudogene TRBV3-2) and TRBJ1-4; no clear D. V lost 1 base to trimming and J lost 6 bases, with 9 bases between them. CDR1 is LGHDT, CDR2 YNNKEL, per germline (reference sequence). This CDR3 comprises 14 residues. The CDR3 DNA reads TGTGCCAGCAGCCAAGGTCCCCTCGATGAAAAACTGTTTTTT. This codes for CASSQGPLDEKLFF.

This chain joins TRBV11-3 and TRBJ2-3, with D unresolved. Germline V CDR1 and CDR2: SGHNT, YENEEA. The CDR3 consists of 15 residues. Trimming cost V 4 bases and J 8 bases, with 19 bases left between them. The CDR3 coding sequence is TGTGCCAGCAGCTATGCTGCAATGGGTTTGGGTACGCAGTATTTT. Its translation: CASSYAAMGLGTQYF.

The chain employs TRBV5-1 and TRBJ1-1, with TRBD1 as a possible D gene (6 bases). Germline V CDR1 and CDR2: SGHRS, YFSETQ. The CDR3 runs 14 residues. Trimming cost V 7 bases and J 4 bases, with 17 bases left between them. This CDR3 is CASGRDTSFTEAFF. CDR3 in DNA: TGCGCCAGCGGACGGGACACCTCTTTCACTGAAGCTTTCTTT. Combining the CDR3 with reference TRBV5-1 and TRBJ1-1 gives the whole variable domain KAGVTQTPRYLIKTRGQQVTLSCSPISGHRSVSWYQQTPGQGLQFLFEYFSETQRNKGNFPGRFSGRQFSNSRSEMNVSTLELGDSALYLCASGRDTSFTEAFFGQGTRLTVV.

V usage is TRBV30 and J usage is TRBJ2-6; 7 bases are shared with TRBD2. Germline-derived CDR1 and CDR2 are GTSNPN and SVGIG (reference sequence). V shed 2 bases, J shed 4 bases, and the junction held 5 bases outside the gene matches. The CDR3 is 15 amino acids. CDR3 region: CAWSLGGKGANVLTF. The CDR3 nucleotides read TGTGCCTGGAGTCTGGGGGGGAAGGGGGCCAACGTCCTGACTTTC.

The chain has TRBV6-2 or TRBV6-3 and TRBJ2-7, with D possibly matching TRBD1 (6 bases). Trimming pared 6 bases from V and 3 bases from J, leaving 9 bases between. CDR1 is MNHEY, CDR2 SVGEGT, per germline. The CDR3 covers 12 residues. The CDR3 is CASSTGIYEQYF. CDR3 DNA: TGTGCCAGCAGCACAGGGATCTACGAGCAGTACTTC.